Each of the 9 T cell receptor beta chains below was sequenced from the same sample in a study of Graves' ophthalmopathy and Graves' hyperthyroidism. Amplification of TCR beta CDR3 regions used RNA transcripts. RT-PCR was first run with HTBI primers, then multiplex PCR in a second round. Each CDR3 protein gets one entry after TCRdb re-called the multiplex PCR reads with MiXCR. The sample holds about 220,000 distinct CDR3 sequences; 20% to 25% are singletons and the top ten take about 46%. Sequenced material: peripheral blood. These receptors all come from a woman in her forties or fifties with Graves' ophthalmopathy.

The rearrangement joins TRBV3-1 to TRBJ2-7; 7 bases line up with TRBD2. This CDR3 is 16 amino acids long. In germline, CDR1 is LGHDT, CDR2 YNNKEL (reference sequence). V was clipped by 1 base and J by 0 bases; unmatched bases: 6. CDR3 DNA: TGTGCCAGCAGCCAAGTCTTAGCGGGTGGCTCCTACGAGCAGTACTTC. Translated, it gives CASSQVLAGGSYEQYF.

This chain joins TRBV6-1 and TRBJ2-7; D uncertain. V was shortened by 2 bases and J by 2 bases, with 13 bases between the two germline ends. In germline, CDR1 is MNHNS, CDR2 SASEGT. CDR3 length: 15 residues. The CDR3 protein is CASSESPGSPYEQYF. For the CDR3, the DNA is TGTGCCAGCAGTGAAAGCCCAGGATCACCCTACGAGCAGTACTTC.

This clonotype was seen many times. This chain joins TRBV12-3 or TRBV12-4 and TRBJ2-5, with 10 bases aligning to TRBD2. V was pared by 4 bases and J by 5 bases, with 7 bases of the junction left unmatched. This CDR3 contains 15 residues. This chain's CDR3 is CASSSLAGGGETQYF. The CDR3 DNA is TGTGCCAGCAGTTCCTTAGCGGGAGGTGGGGAGACCCAGTACTTC.

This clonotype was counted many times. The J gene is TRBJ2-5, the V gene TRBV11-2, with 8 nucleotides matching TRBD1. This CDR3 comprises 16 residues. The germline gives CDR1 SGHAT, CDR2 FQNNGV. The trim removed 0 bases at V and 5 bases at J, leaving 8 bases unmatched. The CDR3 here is CASSLDRDRLLETQYF. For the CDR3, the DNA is TGTGCCAGCAGCTTAGATCGGGACAGGTTGTTGGAGACCCAGTACTTC.

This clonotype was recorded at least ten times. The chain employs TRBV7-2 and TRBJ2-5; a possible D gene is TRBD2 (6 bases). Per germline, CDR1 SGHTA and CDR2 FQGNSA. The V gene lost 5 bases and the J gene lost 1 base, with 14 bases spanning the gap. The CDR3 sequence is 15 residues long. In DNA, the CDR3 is TGTGCCAGCAGCGTGCGGGGCCACATCCAAGAGACCCAGTACTTC. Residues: CASSVRGHIQETQYF.

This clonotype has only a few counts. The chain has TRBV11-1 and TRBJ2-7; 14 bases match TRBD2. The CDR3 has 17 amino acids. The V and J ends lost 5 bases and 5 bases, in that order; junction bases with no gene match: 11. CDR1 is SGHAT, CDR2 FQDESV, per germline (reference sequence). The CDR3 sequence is CASSTIGTSGSSDEQYF. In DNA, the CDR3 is TGTGCCAGCAGCACAATCGGGACTAGCGGGAGTAGTGACGAGCAGTACTTC.

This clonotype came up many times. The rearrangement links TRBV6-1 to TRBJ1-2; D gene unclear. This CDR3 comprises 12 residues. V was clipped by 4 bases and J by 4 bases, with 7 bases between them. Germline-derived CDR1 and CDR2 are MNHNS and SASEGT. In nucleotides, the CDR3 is TGTGCCAGCAGTGTCAACAGCTATGGCTACACCTTC. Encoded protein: CASSVNSYGYTF.

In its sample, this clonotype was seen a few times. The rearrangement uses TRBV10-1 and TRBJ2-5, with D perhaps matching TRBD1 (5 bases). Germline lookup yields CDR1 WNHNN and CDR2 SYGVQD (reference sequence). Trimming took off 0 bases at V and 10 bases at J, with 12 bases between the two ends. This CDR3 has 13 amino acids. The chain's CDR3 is CASSESLRQGQYF. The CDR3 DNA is TGCGCCAGCAGTGAGTCTCTTCGCCAGGGCCAGTACTTC.

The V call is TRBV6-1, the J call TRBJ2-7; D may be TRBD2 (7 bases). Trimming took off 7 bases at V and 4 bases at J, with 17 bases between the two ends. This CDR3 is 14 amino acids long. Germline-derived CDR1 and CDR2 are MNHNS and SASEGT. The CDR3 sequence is CASTVDSGVYEQYF. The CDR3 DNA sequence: TGTGCCAGCACCGTGGACAGCGGGGTTTACGAGCAGTACTTC.